One and the same sample provided the 10 T cell receptor beta chains below, sequenced in a study of cytomegalovirus exposure and HLA in healthy donors. PCR employed 60 Vbeta and 13 Jbeta primers. Sequencing used immunoSEQ multiplex PCR; TCRdb keeps in-frame clones, though not all of them. Of under 150,000 clones in the sample, more than 60% were seen once. The source material was PBMCs. The receptor source for this set is a woman between 45 and 65 years old in good health and CMV-seropositive.

The chain has TRBV7-9 and TRBJ2-1; 8 bases are a match to TRBD1. There are 14 residues in the CDR3. V trimming: 3 bases; J trimming: 9 bases; junction bases outside the gene matches: 7. Germline-derived CDR1 and CDR2 are SEHNR and FQNEAQ (reference sequence). CDR3 amino acids: CASSFPDRAPEQFF. Written as DNA, the CDR3 is TGTGCCAGCAGCTTCCCGGACAGGGCCCCTGAGCAGTTCTTC.

In this sample, this clone turned up a few times. The chain has TRBV4-2 and TRBJ2-7, with D possibly being TRBD1 (6 bases). Trimming cost V 2 bases and J 5 bases, with 16 bases left between them. Germline loops: CDR1 LGHNA, CDR2 YNFKEQ. This CDR3 contains 15 residues. This CDR3 reads CASSQSLGGYDEQYF. DNA of the CDR3: TGTGCCAGCAGCCAATCTTTAGGGGGATACGACGAGCAGTACTTC.

The V call is TRBV9, the J call TRBJ2-6, with 9 bases identical to TRBD1. The ends lost 2 bases at V and 4 bases at J; junction bases unmatched: 7. The CDR3 sequence is 17 residues long. Germline values: CDR1 SGDLS, CDR2 YYNGEE. CDR3 in amino acids: CASSVGDRVPGANVLTF. Written as DNA, the CDR3 is TGTGCCAGCAGCGTGGGGGACAGGGTGCCCGGGGCCAACGTCCTGACTTTC.

The chain is built from TRBV4-2 and TRBJ1-4; 8 bases are a match to TRBD1. Per the germline V gene, CDR1 is LGHNA and CDR2 is YNFKEQ. The CDR3 is 15 residues long. V shed 1 base and J 7 bases; nucleotides not matched to a gene: 5. CDR3 loop: CASSQAGGQGEKLFF. Here the CDR3 DNA reads TGTGCCAGCAGCCAAGCAGGGGGCCAGGGTGAAAAACTGTTTTTT.

The chain joins TRBV18 to TRBJ2-1, with TRBD2 matching 7 bases. In germline, CDR1 is KGHSH, CDR2 LQKENI. CDR3 length: 17 amino acids. J lost 2 bases, V lost 0 bases, and 7 bases had no gene match. CDR3 nucleotides: TGTGCCAGCTCACCACCCTTCCCTAGCGGTCCCTACAATGAGCAGTTCTTC. Amino acids: CASSPPFPSGPYNEQFF.

The chain recombines TRBV5-5 with TRBJ1-2, with TRBD1 matching 10 bases. The CDR3 covers 15 residues. J gave up 5 bases and V 4 bases, and 8 bases lay outside the gene matches. CDR1 and CDR2 (germline): SGHKS, YYEKEE (reference sequence). Written as DNA, the CDR3 is TGTGCCAGCAGCACCCGGACAGGGGGGGAGTATGGCTACACCTTC. Protein sequence: CASSTRTGGEYGYTF.

The gene calls are TRBV27 and TRBJ1-5, with TRBD1 matching over 10 bases. The CDR3 has 16 residues. In germline, CDR1 is MNHEY, CDR2 SMNVEV (reference sequence). The V segment lost 6 bases and the J segment 2 bases; nucleotides outside the gene matches: 7. The CDR3 loop reads CASSRTGTGGNQPQHF. The DNA of the CDR3 is TGTGCCAGCAGCCGCACCGGGACAGGGGGCAATCAGCCCCAGCATTTT.

The chain combines TRBV6-5 with TRBJ1-2; 8 nucleotides align to TRBD1. J was trimmed by 10 bases and V by 4 bases; bases with no gene match: 5. Germline V CDR1 and CDR2: MNHEY, SVGAGI. This CDR3 comprises 12 residues. This CDR3 reads CASSSDRVNYTF. The CDR3 nucleotides read TGTGCCAGCAGTTCGGACAGGGTAAACTACACCTTC.

Only one count was recorded for this clone. The rearrangement uses TRBV5-4 and TRBJ2-2; no clear D gene. V was trimmed by 1 base and J by 7 bases, leaving 8 bases between them. The CDR3 consists of 13 residues. From germline, CDR1 is SGHNT and CDR2 YYREEE (reference sequence). The CDR3 bases are TGTGCCAGCAGCTTGAACTTCGGCGGGGAGCTGTTTTTT. Translation: CASSLNFGGELFF.

For the CDR3, the DNA is TGTGCCAGCAGTGACACAGGACAGGATACTGAAGCTTTCTTT. It specifies CASSDTGQDTEAFF. The rearrangement joins TRBV2 to TRBJ1-1; 7 bases map to TRBD1. From germline, CDR1 is SNHLY and CDR2 FYNNEI. The junction had 6 bases not matched to a gene; V was cut back by 3 bases and J by 5 bases. CDR3 length equals 14 residues.